These 20 T cell receptor beta chains share one sample of origin, sequenced in a study of radiotherapy plus CTLA-4 blockade in lung cancer. The repertoire was sequenced with immunoSEQ multiplex PCR; TCRdb's copy has only in-frame clones and lacks some. The table shows 78,000 or so clones, with around nine tenths occurring only once. The specimen was peripheral blood, collected from a patient treated with radiotherapy plus ipilimumab. The receptors shown here come from a human donor with non-small cell lung cancer who had stable disease on radiotherapy plus ipilimumab.

The V and J genes are TRBV6-5 and TRBJ2-1, with 7 bases matching TRBD1. The CDR3 runs to 14 residues. V gave up 5 bases and J gave up 7 bases; unmatched junction bases: 8. Germline V gives CDR1 MNHEY, CDR2 SVGAGI. This CDR3 reads CASSHRGPENEQFF. CDR3 sequence (DNA): TGTGCCAGCAGTCACAGGGGCCCGGAGAATGAGCAGTTCTTC.

This clone was seen only a few times. V is TRBV7-9 and J is TRBJ2-7; 7 nucleotides agree with TRBD1. This CDR3 is built from 14 residues. Per the germline V gene, CDR1 is SEHNR and CDR2 is FQNEAQ (reference sequence). Trimming cost V 4 bases and J 1 base; bases outside gene matches: 4. The CDR3 DNA reads as TGTGCCAGCAGCTACGGGACAGCTTCCTACGAGCAGTACTTC. Protein: CASSYGTASYEQYF.

Only a few counts were recorded for this clone. The chain carries TRBV5-4 and TRBJ2-2; D gene uncertain. The CDR3 loop spans 15 amino acids. Trimming took off 0 bases at V and 7 bases at J, with 13 bases between the two ends. CDR1 SGHNT and CDR2 YYREEE come from the germline V gene (reference sequence). CDR3 sequence reads: CASSLGSQYVGELFF. The DNA for the CDR3 is TGTGCCAGCAGCTTGGGCAGCCAGTATGTCGGGGAGCTGTTTTTT.

The rearrangement uses TRBV5-1 and TRBJ2-2; TRBD1 matches at 7 bases. The CDR3 is 17 residues long. With 3 bases clipped from V and 1 base from J, the junction kept 9 bases outside the gene matches. The germline CDR1 and CDR2 sequences are SGHRS and YFSETQ. The CDR3 sequence is CASSSEGAPWNTGELFF. The DNA for the CDR3 is TGCGCCAGCAGCTCCGAGGGGGCTCCTTGGAACACCGGGGAGCTGTTTTTT.

The rearrangement uses TRBV5-1 and TRBJ2-1; TRBD1 matches 8 bases. CDR1 and CDR2 (germline): SGHRS, YFSETQ. Trimming took 3 bases from V and 9 from J; bases not matched to a gene: 14. The CDR3 loop spans 16 amino acids. The CDR3 coding sequence is TGCGCCAGCAGCTCCTCGCAGGGGGCGAAATATGGTGAGCAGTTCTTC. This translates into CASSSSQGAKYGEQFF.

The chain couples TRBV7-2 to TRBJ2-4; 10 bases match TRBD2. The CDR3 totals 15 residues. Germline CDR1 and CDR2: SGHTA and FQGNSA. The ends lost 2 bases at V and 8 bases at J; junction bases unmatched: 6. The chain's CDR3 is CASSLRAGGLDIQYF. The CDR3 nucleotides are TGTGCCAGCAGCTTACGAGCGGGGGGGCTGGACATTCAGTACTTC.

This sequence joins TRBV27 and TRBJ2-1; D may be TRBD2 (5 bases). CDR3 length: 16 residues. Per germline, CDR1 MNHEY and CDR2 SMNVEV (reference sequence). Trimming shortened V by 5 bases and J by 4 bases, and 18 bases separated the two germline ends. CDR3: CASSPLEREPYNEQFF. The CDR3 DNA sequence: TGTGCCAGCAGTCCCCTAGAGAGGGAACCATACAATGAGCAGTTCTTC.

The J gene is TRBJ2-1, the V gene TRBV6-5; 11 bases fit TRBD1. Per the germline V gene, CDR1 is MNHEY and CDR2 is SVGAGI. Trimming cost V 6 bases and J 6 bases; bases outside gene matches: 4. The CDR3 loop spans 14 amino acids. CDR3 DNA sequence: TGTGCCAGCAGGGGGGACAGGGGGATCAATGAGCAGTTCTTC. As protein: CASRGDRGINEQFF.

V usage is TRBV9 and J usage is TRBJ2-7, with 7 bases aligning to TRBD2. Germline V lookup: CDR1 SGDLS, CDR2 YYNGEE. V gave up 0 bases and J gave up 0 bases; unmatched junction bases: 6. The CDR3 contains 16 residues. CDR3 protein: CASSVGGRIGSYEQYF. The CDR3 DNA is TGTGCCAGCAGCGTAGGCGGGAGAATTGGCTCCTACGAGCAGTACTTC.

V usage is TRBV6-5 and J usage is TRBJ2-3; TRBD2 aligns across 8 bases. Trimming at V came to 7 bases and at J to 6 bases, leaving 9 bases not matched to a gene. The germline V gene has CDR1 MNHEY and CDR2 SVGAGI. The CDR3 runs to 14 residues. Here the CDR3 reads CASTTGGPGDTQYF. The CDR3 nucleotides are TGTGCCAGCACCACGGGGGGGCCGGGGGATACGCAGTATTTT.

CDR3 DNA sequence: TGTGCCAGCAGCCGACCGGGACTAGCGGTCCGGGATACGCAGTATTTT. As protein: CASSRPGLAVRDTQYF. The chain carries TRBV11-2 and TRBJ2-3, with TRBD2 matching over 11 bases. The CDR3 contains 16 residues. J was trimmed by 6 bases and V by 5 bases; bases with no gene match: 10. Germline CDR1 is SGHAT and CDR2 is FQNNGV.

CDR3 residues: CASSLTDYEQYF. Written as DNA, the CDR3 is TGTGCCAGCAGCTTAACCGACTACGAGCAGTACTTC. The J gene is TRBJ2-7, the V gene TRBV7-6; D call uncertain. Trimming left V 2 bases short and J 3 bases short, with 5 bases between. Germline V gene lookup returns CDR1 SGHVS and CDR2 FNYEAQ. The CDR3 covers 12 residues.

V and J are TRBV28 and TRBJ1-2; 8 bases agree with TRBD1. Trimming removed 6 bases from V and 2 bases from J; junction bases left unmatched: 8. Germline-derived CDR1 and CDR2 are MDHEN and SYDVKM. The CDR3 is made up of 15 amino acids. CDR3 sequence (DNA): TGTGCCAGCAGCCCCGGGACAGGAGCCAACTATGGCTACACCTTC. Translating gives CASSPGTGANYGYTF.

The chain carries TRBV7-6 and TRBJ2-3, with 7 bases lining up with TRBD2. Germline-derived CDR1 and CDR2 are SGHVS and FNYEAQ. The CDR3 has 17 residues. V shed 1 base, J shed 0 bases, and the junction held 7 bases outside the gene matches. CDR3 in amino acids: CASSLGVGGGSTDTQYF. CDR3 DNA: TGTGCCAGCAGCTTAGGTGTAGGCGGGGGAAGCACAGATACGCAGTATTTT.

This chain links TRBV11-2 with TRBJ2-5; TRBD1 matches 10 bases. Trimming at V came to 1 base and at J to 4 bases, leaving 6 bases not matched to a gene. This CDR3 region has 16 residues. CDR1 and CDR2 from the germline V gene are SGHAT and FQNNGV. The CDR3 DNA is TGTGCCAGCAGCTTAGTTTTCGACAGGGGGCGAGAGACCCAGTACTTC. Translating it yields CASSLVFDRGRETQYF.

The chain links TRBV29-1 to TRBJ1-2; possibly TRBD1 for D (6 bases). Trimming shortened V by 6 bases and J by 12 bases, and 23 bases separated the two germline ends. CDR3 length: 13 residues. CDR1 is SQVTM and CDR2 is ANQGSEA in the germline V gene. CDR3 in DNA: TGCAGCGTCCCCAAACAGGGTTTGGAGGGCCACACCTTC. Translated, it gives CSVPKQGLEGHTF.

This clone was picked up one time. The chain joins TRBV5-1 to TRBJ1-3; D gene unclear. Germline CDR1 is SGHRS and CDR2 is YFSETQ. The ends were cut back, 4 bases at V and 2 bases at J, with 16 bases in the middle. CDR3 length: 16 amino acids. Here the CDR3 DNA reads TGCGCCAGCAGCCCGGAACTAGGGAGCGCTGGAAACACCATATATTTT. Its protein is CASSPELGSAGNTIYF.

The gene calls are TRBV7-8 and TRBJ2-3; D possibly matches TRBD1 or TRBD2 (5 bases each). Germline-derived CDR1 and CDR2 are SGHVS and FQNEAQ. V gave up 1 base and J gave up 0 bases, with 8 bases separating them. CDR3 length: 15 residues. The CDR3 DNA is TGTGCCAGCAGCTTAGAGGGGACGAGCACAGATACGCAGTATTTT. This translates into CASSLEGTSTDTQYF.

This sequence joins TRBV7-9 and TRBJ2-5, with D possibly being TRBD1 (6 bases). The J call could be wrong; TRBJ2-7 is a better fit for the DNA end. This CDR3 contains 14 residues. Germline V gene data show CDR1 as SEHNR and CDR2 as FQNEAQ (reference sequence). CDR3: CASSLYQGSYEQYF. As DNA, the CDR3 is TGTGCCAGCAGCTTATACCAGGGGTCGTACGAGCAGTACTTC.

This sequence joins TRBV5-6 and TRBJ2-7; D not certain. V lost 2 bases, J lost 4 bases, and 4 bases lay in between. CDR3 size: 11 residues. Germline V CDR1 and CDR2: SGHDT, YYEEEE. CDR3 region: CASSLQYEQYF. The CDR3 DNA is TGTGCCAGCAGCTTACAGTACGAGCAGTACTTC.